This TCR beta chain was found in a study of blood T cell repertoires in COVID-19. A Seattle source enrolled patients during active infection and followed them longitudinally. Repertoires were generated with immunoSEQ multiplex PCR, while TCRdb's copy carries only in-frame clones and drops some. The sample carries about 58,000 clones, about 81% recorded once. This TCR was recovered from a man aged 55 to 69 with COVID-19, enrolled during active disease. Sequencing was carried out using peripheral blood.

The CDR3 region is CSARLISGTSNEKLFF. CDR3 DNA: TGCAGCGCCCGCCTTATATCGGGAACATCGAATGAAAAACTGTTTTTT. The rearrangement links TRBV29-1 to TRBJ1-4; the D is unclear. The V gene lost 7 bases and the J gene lost 5 bases, with 23 bases spanning the gap. Germline CDR1 and CDR2: SQVTM and ANQGSEA. The length of the CDR3 is 16 residues.